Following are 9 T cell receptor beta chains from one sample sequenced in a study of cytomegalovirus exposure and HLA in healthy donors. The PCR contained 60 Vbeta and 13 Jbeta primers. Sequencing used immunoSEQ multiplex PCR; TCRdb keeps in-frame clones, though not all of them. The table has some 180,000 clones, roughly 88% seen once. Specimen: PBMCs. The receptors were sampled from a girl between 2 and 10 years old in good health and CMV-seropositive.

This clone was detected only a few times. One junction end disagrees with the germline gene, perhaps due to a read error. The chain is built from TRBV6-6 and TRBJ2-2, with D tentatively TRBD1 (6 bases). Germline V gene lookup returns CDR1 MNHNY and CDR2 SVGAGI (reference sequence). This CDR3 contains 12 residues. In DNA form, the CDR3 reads TGTGCCAGCAGTTGGGACACTGGGGAGCTGTTTTTT. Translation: CASSWDTGELFF.

The CDR3 sequence is CASSYVAGGPLGQFF. CDR3 bases: TGTGCCAGCAGTTACGTCGCGGGAGGGCCCTTAGGGCAGTTCTTC. This chain uses TRBV6-6 with TRBJ2-1; 9 bases agree with TRBD2. J gave up 12 bases and V 2 bases, and 11 bases lay outside the gene matches. This CDR3 region has 15 residues. Germline V gives CDR1 MNHNY, CDR2 SVGAGI (reference sequence).

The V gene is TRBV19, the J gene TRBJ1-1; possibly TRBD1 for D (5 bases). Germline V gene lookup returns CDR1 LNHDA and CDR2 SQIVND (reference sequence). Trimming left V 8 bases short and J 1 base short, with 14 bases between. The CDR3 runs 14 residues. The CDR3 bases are TGTGCCAGTGATAGGGGTATCGGGAACACTGAAGCTTTCTTT. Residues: CASDRGIGNTEAFF. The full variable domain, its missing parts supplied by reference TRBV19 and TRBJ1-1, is DGGITQSPKYLFRKEGQNVTLSCEQNLNHDAMYWYRQDPGQGLRLIYYSQIVNDFQKGDIAEGYSVSREKKESFPLTVTSAQKNPTAFYLCASDRGIGNTEAFFGQGTRLTVV.

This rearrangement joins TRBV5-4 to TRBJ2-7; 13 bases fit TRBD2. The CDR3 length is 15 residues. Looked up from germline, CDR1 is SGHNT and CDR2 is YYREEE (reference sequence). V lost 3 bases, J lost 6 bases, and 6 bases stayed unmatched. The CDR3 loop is CASSSGLAGVGEQYF. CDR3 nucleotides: TGTGCCAGCAGCTCCGGACTAGCGGGAGTGGGCGAGCAGTACTTC.

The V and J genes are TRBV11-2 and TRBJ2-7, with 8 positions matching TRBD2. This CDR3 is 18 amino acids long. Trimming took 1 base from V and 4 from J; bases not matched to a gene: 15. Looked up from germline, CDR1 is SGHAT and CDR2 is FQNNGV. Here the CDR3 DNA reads TGTGCCAGCAGCTTAGGGTATTTATCAGCGGGGGCCCATTACGAGCAGTACTTC. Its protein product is CASSLGYLSAGAHYEQYF.

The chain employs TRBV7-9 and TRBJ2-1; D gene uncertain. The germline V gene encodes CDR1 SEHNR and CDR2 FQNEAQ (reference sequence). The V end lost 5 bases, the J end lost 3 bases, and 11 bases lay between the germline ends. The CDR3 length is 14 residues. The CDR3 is CASSHDGLYNEQFF. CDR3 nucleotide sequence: TGTGCCAGCAGCCACGATGGCCTCTACAATGAGCAGTTCTTC. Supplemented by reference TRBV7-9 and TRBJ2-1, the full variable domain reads DTGVSQNPRHKITKRGQNVTFRCDPISEHNRLYWYRQTLGQGPEFLTYFQNEAQLEKSRLLSDRFSAERPKGSFSTLEIQRTEQGDSAMYLCASSHDGLYNEQFFGPGTRLTVL.

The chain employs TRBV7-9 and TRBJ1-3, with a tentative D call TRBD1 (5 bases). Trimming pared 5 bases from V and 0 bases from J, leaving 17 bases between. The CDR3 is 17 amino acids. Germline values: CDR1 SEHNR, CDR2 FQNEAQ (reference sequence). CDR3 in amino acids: CASSLSGAPSSGNTIYF. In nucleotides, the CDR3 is TGTGCCAGCAGCCTTAGTGGGGCTCCGAGCTCTGGAAACACCATATATTTT. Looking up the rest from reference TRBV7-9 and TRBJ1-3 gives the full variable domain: DTGVSQNPRHKITKRGQNVTFRCDPISEHNRLYWYRQTLGQGPEFLTYFQNEAQLEKSRLLSDRFSAERPKGSFSTLEIQRTEQGDSAMYLCASSLSGAPSSGNTIYFGEGSWLTVV.

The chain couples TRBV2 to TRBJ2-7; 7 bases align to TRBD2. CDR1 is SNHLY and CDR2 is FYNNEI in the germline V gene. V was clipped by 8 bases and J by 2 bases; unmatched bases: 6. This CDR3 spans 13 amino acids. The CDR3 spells CASGRDYPYEQYF. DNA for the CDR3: TGTGCCAGCGGCCGGGACTACCCCTACGAGCAGTACTTC.

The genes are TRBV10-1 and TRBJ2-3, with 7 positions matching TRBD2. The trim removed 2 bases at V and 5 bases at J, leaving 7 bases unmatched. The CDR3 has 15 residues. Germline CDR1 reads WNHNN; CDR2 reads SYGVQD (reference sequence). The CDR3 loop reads CASSEKSGAVDTQYF. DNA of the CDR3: TGCGCCAGCAGTGAGAAGAGCGGGGCGGTAGATACGCAGTATTTT.